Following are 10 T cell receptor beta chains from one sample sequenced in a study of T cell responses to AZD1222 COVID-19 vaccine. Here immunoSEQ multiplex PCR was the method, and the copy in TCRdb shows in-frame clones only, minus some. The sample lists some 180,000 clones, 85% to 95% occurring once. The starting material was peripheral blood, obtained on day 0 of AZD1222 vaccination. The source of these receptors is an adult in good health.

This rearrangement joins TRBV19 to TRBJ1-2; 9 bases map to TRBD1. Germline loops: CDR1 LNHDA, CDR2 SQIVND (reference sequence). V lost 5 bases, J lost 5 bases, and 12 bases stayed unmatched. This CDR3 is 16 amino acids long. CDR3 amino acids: CASSETLQGARYGYTF. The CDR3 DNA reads TGTGCCAGTAGTGAAACGCTACAGGGGGCGCGATATGGCTACACCTTC.

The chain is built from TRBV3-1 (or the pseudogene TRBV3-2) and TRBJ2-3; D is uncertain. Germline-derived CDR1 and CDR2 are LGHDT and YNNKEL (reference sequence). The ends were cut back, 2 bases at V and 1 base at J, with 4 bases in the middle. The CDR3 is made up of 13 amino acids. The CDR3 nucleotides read TGTGCCAGCAGCCAAAAAGGCACAGATACGCAGTATTTT. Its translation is CASSQKGTDTQYF.

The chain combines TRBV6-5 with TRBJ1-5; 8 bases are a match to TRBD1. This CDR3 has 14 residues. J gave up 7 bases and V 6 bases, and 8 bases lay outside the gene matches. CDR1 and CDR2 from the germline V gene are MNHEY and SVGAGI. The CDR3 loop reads CASSRGQGGQPQHF. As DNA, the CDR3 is TGTGCCAGCAGCCGCGGACAGGGCGGACAGCCCCAGCATTTT.

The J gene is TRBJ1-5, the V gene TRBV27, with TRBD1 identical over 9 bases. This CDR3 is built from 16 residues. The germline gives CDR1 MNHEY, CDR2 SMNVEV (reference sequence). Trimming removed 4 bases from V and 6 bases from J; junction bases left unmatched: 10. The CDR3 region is CASSSLGQGPTQPQHF. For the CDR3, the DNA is TGTGCCAGCAGTTCCCTAGGACAGGGGCCCACTCAGCCCCAGCATTTT.

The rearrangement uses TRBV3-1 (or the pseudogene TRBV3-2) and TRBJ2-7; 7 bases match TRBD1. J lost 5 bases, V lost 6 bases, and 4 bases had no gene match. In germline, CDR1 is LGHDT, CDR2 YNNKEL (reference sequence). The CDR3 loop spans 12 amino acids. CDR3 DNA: TGTGCCAGCAGTCAGGGGGTCCACGAGCAGTACTTC. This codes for CASSQGVHEQYF.

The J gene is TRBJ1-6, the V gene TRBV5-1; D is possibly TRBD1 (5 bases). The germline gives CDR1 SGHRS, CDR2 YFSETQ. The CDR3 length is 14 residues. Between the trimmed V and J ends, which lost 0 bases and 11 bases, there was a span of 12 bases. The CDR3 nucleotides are TGCGCCAGCAGCTTGGAAGGGGAGCTAACACCCCTCCACTTT. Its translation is CASSLEGELTPLHF.

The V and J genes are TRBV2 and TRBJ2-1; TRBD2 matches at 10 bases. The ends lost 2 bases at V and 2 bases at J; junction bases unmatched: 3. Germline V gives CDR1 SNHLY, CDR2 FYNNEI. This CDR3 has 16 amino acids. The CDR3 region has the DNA TGTGCCAGCAGTGAAAGAGGACTAGCGGCCTACAATGAGCAGTTCTTC. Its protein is CASSERGLAAYNEQFF. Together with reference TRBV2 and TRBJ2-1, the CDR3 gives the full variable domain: EPEVTQTPSHQVTQMGQEVILRCVPISNHLYFYWYRQILGQKVEFLVSFYNNEISEKSEIFDDQFSVERPDGSNFTLKIRSTKLEDSAMYFCASSERGLAAYNEQFFGPGTRLTVL.

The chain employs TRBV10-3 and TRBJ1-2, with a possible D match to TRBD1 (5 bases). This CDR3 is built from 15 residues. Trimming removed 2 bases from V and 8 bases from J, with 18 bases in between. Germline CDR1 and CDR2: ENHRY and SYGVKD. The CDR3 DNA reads TGTGCCATCAGTGAGCAGACAGAGTCCCTTCGCGGCTACACCTTC. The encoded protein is CAISEQTESLRGYTF.

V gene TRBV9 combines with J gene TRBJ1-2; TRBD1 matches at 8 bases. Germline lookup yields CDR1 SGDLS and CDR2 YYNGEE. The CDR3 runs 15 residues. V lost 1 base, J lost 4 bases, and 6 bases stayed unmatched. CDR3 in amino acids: CASSVSRTGLYGYTF. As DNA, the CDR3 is TGTGCCAGCAGCGTATCTCGGACAGGGCTCTATGGCTACACCTTC. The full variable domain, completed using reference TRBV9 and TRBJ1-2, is DSGVTQTPKHLITATGQRVTLRCSPRSGDLSVYWYQQSLDQGLQFLIQYYNGEERAKGNILERFSAQQFPDLHSELNLSSLELGDSALYFCASSVSRTGLYGYTFGSGTRLTVV.

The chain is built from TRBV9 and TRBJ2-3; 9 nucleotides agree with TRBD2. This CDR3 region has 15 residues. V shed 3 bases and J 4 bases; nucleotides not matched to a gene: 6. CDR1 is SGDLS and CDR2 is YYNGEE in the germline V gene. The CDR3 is CASSAGLAGADTQYF. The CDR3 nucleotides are TGTGCCAGCAGCGCGGGACTAGCCGGGGCAGATACGCAGTATTTT.